This TCR beta chain derives from a study of CD8+ T cells in alopecia areata. Study background: A regimen of oral tofacitinib, 5 to 10 mg twice daily, was given to treated patients. Tofacitinib lasted 6 to 18 months, then 6 months off drug.

Isolated RNA was reverse transcribed into cDNA used as the sequencing template. Data came from immunoSEQ multiplex PCR; TCRdb stores just in-frame clones and leaves some out. There are about 200,000 clones in the sample; about three fifths occur only once, and approximately 5.1% lies in the top ten. Trimming removed 8 bases from V and 4 bases from J, with 17 bases in between. The CDR3 has 14 amino acids. Germline V lookup: CDR1 SEHNR, CDR2 FQNEAQ (reference sequence). Specified treatment: oral pan-JAK inhibitor, 5-10 mg twice daily. This chain joins TRBV7-9 and TRBJ1-2; a weak D match, TRBD1 (5 bases). The sample here was CD4+ T cells sorted from blood, taken at week 24, from a patient treated with tofacitinib. The source of this sequence is a human donor with alopecia areata. CDR3 in DNA: TGTGCCAGCCATCGGGGGGAGAACTTCTATGGCTACACCTTC. This codes for CASHRGENFYGYTF.